The clone carrying this T cell receptor (beta chain) was seen a single time. The source of the sample is a study of T cell changes during pregnancy in multiple sclerosis. Measured with immunoSEQ multiplex PCR; TCRdb has only the in-frame clones, and not every one. This sample has tens of thousands of clones; around 89% occur once, and the top ten carry about 0.61%. Germline V gene sequence: CDR1 SGHTA, CDR2 FQGTGA. V was shortened by 5 bases and J by 9 bases, with 19 bases between the two germline ends. This CDR3 spans 15 amino acids. The chain employs TRBV7-3 and TRBJ2-2; possibly TRBD2 for D (5 bases). This TCR was recovered from a female donor with multiple sclerosis, enrolled in a pregnancy study. Specimen: CD4+ T cells from peripheral blood mononuclear cells, collected in the first trimester of pregnancy. The CDR3 coding sequence is TGTGCCAGCAGCCCGCCTGGGGTGGGAGTAAGGGAGCTGTTTTTT. Translation gives CASSPPGVGVRELFF.